These 7 T cell receptor beta chains came from one sample sequenced in a study of T-cell reconstitution after alpha-beta-depleted transplantation in children. Unique molecular identifiers were incorporated during preparation of the TCRbeta library. TCRdb independently ran MiXCR on the PCR reads; one entry per CDR3 protein. The data hold roughly 420,000 distinct CDR3 sequences, with around 15% observed a single time. Sample: PBMCs, mostly from graft donor cells, taken 360 days after TCRalphabeta/CD19-depleted stem cell transplant. The receptors were sampled from a boy in the first two years of life who had a stem cell transplant for Wiskott-Aldrich syndrome, so the T cells may come from the graft donor.

This clonotype showed up many times. An end of the junction does not agree with germline; a read error may underlie this. This chain joins TRBV5-1 and TRBJ2-5; possibly TRBD1 for D (5 bases). The length of the CDR3 is 13 residues. Germline assignment: CDR1 SGHRS and CDR2 YFSETQ. CDR3 bases: TGTGCCAGCAGCTTTACAGGACAAGAGACCCAGTACTTC. Protein: CASSFTGQETQYF.

The genes are TRBV11-3 and TRBJ2-1; D not resolved. This CDR3 comprises 12 residues. The germline V and J ends were trimmed by 5 bases and 4 bases, with 6 bases remaining between them. The germline CDR1 and CDR2 sequences are SGHNT and YENEEA. The CDR3 bases are TGTGCCAGCAGCCCATGGTACAATGAGCAGTTCTTC. It yields the protein CASSPWYNEQFF.

In its sample, this clonotype was seen a few times. The chain is built from TRBV28 and TRBJ1-5, with 7 bases that match TRBD1. The CDR3 length is 15 residues. With 2 bases clipped from V and 3 bases from J, the junction kept 4 bases outside the gene matches. CDR1 is MDHEN, CDR2 SYDVKM, per germline. CDR3 DNA sequence: TGTGCCAGCAGTTTACCAAGGGGGCACAATCAGCCCCAGCATTTT. This sequence encodes CASSLPRGHNQPQHF. Using reference TRBV28 and TRBJ1-5 for the parts outside the CDR3, the full variable domain is DVKVTQSSRYLVKRTGEKVFLECVQDMDHENMFWYRQDPGLGLRLIYFSYDVKMKEKGDIPEGYSVSREKKERFSLILESASTNQTSMYLCASSLPRGHNQPQHFGDGTRLSIL.

In this sample, this clonotype turned up a few times. The chain employs TRBV5-1 and TRBJ2-7; 9 bases agree with TRBD1. Losses at the gene ends were 2 bases for V and 1 base for J; bases not matched to a gene: 4. Germline values: CDR1 SGHRS, CDR2 YFSETQ. This CDR3 has 15 residues. The CDR3 reads CASSFSGTGSYEQYF. CDR3 nucleotides: TGCGCCAGCAGCTTTTCTGGGACAGGGTCCTACGAGCAGTACTTC.

In this sample, this clonotype turned up a few times. The rearrangement links TRBV10-3 to TRBJ2-7, with D tentatively TRBD1 (5 bases). The germline CDR1 and CDR2 sequences are ENHRY and SYGVKD. The CDR3 extends over 14 amino acids. The germline V and J ends were trimmed by 4 bases and 3 bases, with 13 bases remaining between them. The CDR3 loop reads CAISGTLNSYEQYF. The CDR3 region has the DNA TGTGCCATCAGTGGGACACTAAATAGCTACGAGCAGTACTTC.

This clonotype was seen only a few times. The J gene is TRBJ2-3, the V gene TRBV12-3 or TRBV12-4; perhaps D is TRBD1 or TRBD2 (5 bases each). This CDR3 has 15 residues. Trimming shortened V by 1 base and J by 3 bases, and 11 bases separated the two germline ends. The CDR3 coding sequence is TGTGCCAGCAGTTTAGTTGGGGGTTTTACAGATACGCAGTATTTT. This sequence encodes CASSLVGGFTDTQYF.

This clonotype occurred a few times. The chain joins TRBV9 to TRBJ2-5; 7 bases fit TRBD2. The CDR3 covers 14 residues. Germline V CDR1 and CDR2: SGDLS, YYNGEE. The V segment lost 4 bases and the J segment 4 bases; nucleotides outside the gene matches: 7. The CDR3 DNA follows: TGTGCCAGCAGCCCTACGGGCGGGAGAGAGACCCAGTACTTC. This gives the protein CASSPTGGRETQYF.